This passage covers 30 T cell receptor beta chains from one sample sequenced in a study of T cells in Graves' hyperthyroidism and ophthalmopathy. RNA transcripts gave rise to amplified TCR beta CDR3 regions. Using the HTBI primer set, a first-round RT-PCR was run on the TCR CDR3. TCRdb reprocessed the multiplex PCR reads via MiXCR and lists one record per CDR3 protein. Found here are approximately 560,000 distinct CDR3 sequences, 15% to 17% of them singletons; the top ten hold 7.3%. The specimen was blood. Receptor source: a woman in her twenties or thirties with Graves' hyperthyroidism.

The CDR3 bases are TGTGCCACCAGCAGAGATACGGAGTGGGGCAATCAGCCCCAGCATTTT. Amino acid sequence: CATSRDTEWGNQPQHF. The chain couples TRBV15 to TRBJ1-5; D is uncertain. The CDR3 spans 16 residues. Germline CDR1 reads LNHNV; CDR2 reads YYDKDF (reference sequence). The V end lost 0 bases, the J end lost 2 bases, and 11 bases lay between the germline ends.

A note on this clonotype: A read error may explain this, as a much larger clone is one base away. This chain connects TRBV12-3 or TRBV12-4 to TRBJ1-6; D gene unclear. The V and J ends lost 1 base and 9 bases respectively, with 4 bases between them. The CDR3 is 12 amino acids. The CDR3 sequence: CASSLGVSPLHF. The CDR3 DNA follows: TGTGCCAGCAGTTTAGGTGTTTCACCCCTCCACTTT.

There are many counts of this clonotype. The rearrangement joins TRBV10-3 to TRBJ1-1; D is perhaps TRBD1 (5 bases). The CDR3 length is 14 residues. Trimming removed 11 bases at V and 1 base at J, with 17 bases between. Germline V CDR1 and CDR2: ENHRY, SYGVKD. The CDR3 DNA sequence: TGTGCCGCCCTTAGGGGCAGGGAGAACACTGAAGCTTTCTTT. This gives the protein CAALRGRENTEAFF.

This clonotype was recorded at least ten times. V gene TRBV3-1 combines with J gene TRBJ2-7; D might be TRBD1 (5 bases). This CDR3 spans 14 amino acids. With 5 bases removed from V and 5 bases from J, the gap between germline ends came to 16 bases. Germline V gene sequence: CDR1 LGHDT, CDR2 YNNKEL (reference sequence). CDR3 DNA: TGTGCCAGCAGCTCTAATCAGGGTACACACGAGCAGTACTTC. Amino acid sequence: CASSSNQGTHEQYF.

In this sample, this clonotype turned up many times. This rearrangement joins TRBV20-1 to TRBJ2-3; 11 positions match TRBD2. The CDR3 extends over 14 amino acids. V was pared by 5 bases and J by 2 bases, with 3 bases of the junction left unmatched. Germline V gives CDR1 DFQATT, CDR2 SNEGSKA (reference sequence). The CDR3 DNA reads as TGCAGTGCTCGACTAGCGGGAATCACAGATACGCAGTATTTT. Translated, it gives CSARLAGITDTQYF.

This clonotype has more than one count but fewer than ten. This chain connects TRBV6-1 to TRBJ1-5; D might be TRBD1 (6 bases). This CDR3 is 12 amino acids long. V was pared by 8 bases and J by 4 bases, with 9 bases between. CDR1 is MNHNS and CDR2 is SASEGT in the germline V gene. Here the CDR3 DNA reads TGTGCCAGCTCAGGGGCGAATCAGCCCCAGCATTTT. This gives the protein CASSGANQPQHF.

The chain carries TRBV28 and TRBJ2-7; a possible D gene is TRBD2 (6 bases). Trimming removed 7 bases from V and 4 bases from J, with 17 bases in between. The CDR3 runs to 14 residues. Per the germline V gene, CDR1 is MDHEN and CDR2 is SYDVKM. CDR3 region: CASTQGGAGYEQYF. Here the CDR3 DNA reads TGTGCCAGCACCCAAGGAGGGGCGGGGTACGAGCAGTACTTC.

This clonotype has a count of ten or more. The chain combines TRBV11-2 with TRBJ1-1; no reliable D call. V lost 5 bases and J lost 0, with 13 bases in between. Germline CDR1 is SGHAT and CDR2 is FQNNGV. This CDR3 has 15 residues. CDR3 sequence: CASSLFGRMNTEAFF. In nucleotides, the CDR3 is TGTGCCAGCAGCCTATTCGGGCGGATGAACACTGAAGCTTTCTTT.

The chain is built from TRBV11-2 and TRBJ2-1, with TRBD2 as a possible D gene (6 bases). V was clipped by 5 bases and J by 9 bases, with 14 bases between them. The CDR3 is 13 residues long. Germline values: CDR1 SGHAT, CDR2 FQNNGV. The CDR3 DNA is TGTGCCAGCAGCGAGGGGATTAGCGGTGAGCAGTTCTTC. Amino acids: CASSEGISGEQFF. The entire variable domain, with the rest obtained from reference TRBV11-2 and TRBJ2-1, is as follows: EAGVAQSPRYKIIEKRQSVAFWCNPISGHATLYWYQQILGQGPKLLIQFQNNGVVDDSQLPKDRFSAERLKGVDSTLKIQPAKLEDSAVYLCASSEGISGEQFFGPGTRLTVL.

This clonotype came up many times. The chain carries TRBV11-1 and TRBJ2-2, with unresolved D. The length of the CDR3 is 12 residues. The germline CDR1 and CDR2 sequences are SGHAT and FQDESV (reference sequence). Deletions cut 4 bases from V and 4 bases from J, with 4 bases between. The CDR3 reads CASSSSTGELFF. CDR3 DNA: TGTGCCAGCAGCTCCAGCACCGGGGAGCTGTTTTTT.

This clonotype came up many times. This rearrangement joins TRBV18 to TRBJ2-1, with 7 positions matching TRBD2. J was trimmed by 6 bases and V by 2 bases; bases with no gene match: 10. CDR1 is KGHSH, CDR2 LQKENI, per germline. The CDR3 totals 16 residues. CDR3 sequence reads: CASSPAGTGGTNEQFF. The CDR3 DNA is TGTGCCAGCTCACCAGCCGGGACGGGAGGAACCAATGAGCAGTTCTTC.

The rearrangement uses TRBV5-1 and TRBJ2-5; TRBD2 matches at 11 bases. Trimming removed 4 bases from V and 4 bases from J; junction bases left unmatched: 12. CDR1 SGHRS and CDR2 YFSETQ come from the germline V gene. The CDR3 runs 17 residues. This CDR3 reads CASSQNGLAGLGETQYF. The DNA of the CDR3 is TGCGCCAGCAGCCAGAACGGACTAGCGGGCTTGGGAGAGACCCAGTACTTC.

Ten or more counts support this clonotype. This chain joins TRBV12-3 or TRBV12-4 and TRBJ2-5; 8 positions agree with TRBD2. J lost 3 bases, V lost 5 bases, and 17 bases had no gene match. This CDR3 has 18 amino acids. This CDR3 is CASSRTPRSAGGEETQYF. The CDR3 DNA reads as TGTGCCAGCAGTCGGACTCCTAGGAGTGCGGGAGGAGAAGAGACCCAGTACTTC.

There are many counts of this clonotype. The rearrangement links TRBV7-2 to TRBJ2-1; 7 bases match TRBD2. The CDR3 contains 15 residues. The germline V gene has CDR1 SGHTA and CDR2 FQGNSA. The J segment lost 10 bases and the V segment lost 8 bases, leaving 17 bases of the junction unmatched. The CDR3 DNA is TGTGCCAGCTCTCAAAGAGGGAGGGCCAATAGCGAGCAGTTCTTC. Residues: CASSQRGRANSEQFF. Full variable domain (remainder filled in from reference TRBV7-2 and TRBJ2-1): GAGVSQSPSNKVTEKGKDVELRCDPISGHTALYWYRQSLGQGLEFLIYFQGNSAPDKSGLPSDRFSAERTGGSVSTLTIQRTQQEDSAVYLCASSQRGRANSEQFFGPGTRLTVL.

The genes are TRBV15 and TRBJ1-4, with D uncertain. Germline-derived CDR1 and CDR2 are LNHNV and YYDKDF (reference sequence). With 3 bases removed from V and 4 bases from J, the gap between germline ends came to 6 bases. The CDR3 sequence is 13 residues long. CDR3 nucleotide sequence: TGTGCCACCAGCAGCGGGCTTAATGAAAAACTGTTTTTT. Translating it yields CATSSGLNEKLFF.

This clonotype was seen at least ten times. The chain recombines TRBV3-1 with TRBJ2-1, with D unclear. The V end lost 0 bases, the J end lost 12 bases, and 15 bases lay between the germline ends. Germline V gene data show CDR1 as LGHDT and CDR2 as YNNKEL (reference sequence). The CDR3 has 14 residues. Here the CDR3 reads CASSQDARTFGQFF. The CDR3 nucleotides are TGTGCCAGCAGCCAAGATGCGCGAACATTCGGGCAGTTCTTC.

About this clonotype itself: A read error may be the cause here, since a much bigger clone is one base away. The chain has TRBV27 and TRBJ2-1; 7 bases fit TRBD1. The CDR3 is 17 residues long. V dropped 4 bases and J dropped 4; count of bases not matched to a gene: 13. In germline, CDR1 is MNHEY, CDR2 SMNVEV (reference sequence). CDR3 sequence: CASSSPSGQSHYNEQFF. Here the CDR3 DNA reads TGTGCCAGCAGTTCACCTTCGGGACAGAGCCATTACAATGAGCAGTTCTTC.

This sequence joins TRBV6-1 and TRBJ1-1, with 7 bases identical to TRBD1. V was clipped by 5 bases and J by 5 bases; unmatched bases: 8. This CDR3 comprises 14 residues. Germline CDR1 reads MNHNS; CDR2 reads SASEGT. The CDR3 region is CASSKTGTATEAFF. The CDR3 nucleotides read TGTGCCAGCAGTAAGACCGGGACAGCTACTGAAGCTTTCTTT.

This clonotype was detected many times. This chain links TRBV28 with TRBJ2-1; TRBD1 aligns across 8 bases. CDR3 length equals 16 residues. Germline loops: CDR1 MDHEN, CDR2 SYDVKM. The J segment lost 9 bases and the V segment lost 2 bases, leaving 12 bases of the junction unmatched. The chain's CDR3 is CASSLRVAGGGGEQFF. The CDR3 DNA reads as TGTGCCAGCAGTTTAAGGGTGGCAGGGGGCGGCGGTGAGCAGTTCTTC.

At least ten counts were recorded for this clonotype. The V gene is TRBV20-1, the J gene TRBJ1-5; D may be TRBD1 (5 bases). Germline CDR1 and CDR2: DFQATT and SNEGSKA (reference sequence). The ends were cut back, 5 bases at V and 4 bases at J, with 12 bases in the middle. This CDR3 region has 13 residues. The CDR3, as DNA: TGCAGTGCTGAACTTCAGGGTAATCAGCCCCAGCATTTT. Protein sequence: CSAELQGNQPQHF.

This clonotype was detected only a few times. The chain is built from TRBV18 and TRBJ2-7; TRBD1 agrees at 12 bases. V was pared by 6 bases and J by 6 bases, with 6 bases of the junction left unmatched. From germline, CDR1 is KGHSH and CDR2 LQKENI. The CDR3 totals 14 residues. The CDR3 sequence is CASSPGQGAFEQYF. In nucleotides, the CDR3 is TGTGCCAGCTCGCCGGGACAGGGGGCTTTCGAGCAGTACTTC.

This sequence joins TRBV27 and TRBJ1-1, with a possible D match to TRBD1 (5 bases). CDR1 and CDR2 from the germline V gene are MNHEY and SMNVEV (reference sequence). CDR3 length: 12 residues. V was trimmed by 6 bases and J by 5 bases, leaving 10 bases between them. The CDR3 reads CASRSTVTEAFF. As DNA, the CDR3 is TGTGCCAGCAGGTCGACAGTAACTGAAGCTTTCTTT.

This clonotype has ten or more counts. The genes are TRBV20-1 and TRBJ2-7; the match to TRBD1 covers 8 bases. The junction had 13 bases not matched to a gene; V was cut back by 5 bases and J by 4 bases. CDR3 length equals 15 residues. The V gene's germline CDR1 is DFQATT and CDR2 SNEGSKA (reference sequence). The CDR3 DNA reads as TGCAGTGCTGGAGTTCGGGGACAGGCAAGTTACGAGCAGTACTTC. This gives the protein CSAGVRGQASYEQYF.

Notes on this clonotype: Possible read error: a much larger clone is one base away. The chain carries TRBV11-1 and TRBJ2-1, with a possible D match to TRBD2 (5 bases). Between the trimmed V and J ends, which lost 5 bases and 9 bases, there was a span of 17 bases. The germline V gene encodes CDR1 SGHAT and CDR2 FQDESV (reference sequence). The CDR3 length is 14 residues. This chain's CDR3 is CASSQSEIGGEQFF. The CDR3 DNA follows: TGTGCCAGCAGCCAAAGCGAGATTGGAGGTGAGCAGTTCTTC.

This clonotype has at least ten counts. In DNA, the CDR3 is TGTGCCAGCAGTTCCCAAACACTAGGCTACAATGAGCAGTTCTTC. This gives the protein CASSSQTLGYNEQFF. This rearrangement joins TRBV6-2 or TRBV6-3 to TRBJ2-1, with D possibly being TRBD2 (5 bases). This CDR3 has 15 amino acids. Trimming pared 4 bases from V and 3 bases from J, leaving 13 bases between. Germline-derived CDR1 and CDR2 are MNHEY and SVGEGT.

This clonotype was recorded many times. V gene TRBV18 combines with J gene TRBJ2-5; D gene ambiguous. With 0 bases removed from V and 1 base from J, the gap between germline ends came to 3 bases. There are 13 residues in the CDR3. Germline assignment: CDR1 KGHSH and CDR2 LQKENI. The CDR3 protein is CASSPPVQETQYF. The CDR3 DNA is TGTGCCAGCTCACCACCCGTCCAAGAGACCCAGTACTTC.

About this clonotype itself: Just one base apart from a much larger clone, this may be a read error. The CDR3 carries no conserved terminal phenylalanine or tryptophan, so it likely arises from a read error. J is TRBJ1-3 and V is TRBV6-8; D unresolved. V lost 2 bases to trimming and J lost 0 bases, with 8 bases between them. Germline assignment: CDR1 MNHGY and CDR2 SAAAGT. The CDR3 runs to 15 residues. The CDR3 sequence: CASSYGGSSGNTIYY. The CDR3 nucleotides read TGTGCCAGCAGTTACGGCGGAAGCTCTGGAAACACCATATATTAT.

The chain uses TRBV7-9 and TRBJ1-4; D is possibly TRBD1 (6 bases). CDR3 length equals 15 residues. V gave up 5 bases and J gave up 2 bases, with 12 bases separating them. CDR1 is SEHNR and CDR2 is FQNEAQ in the germline V gene (reference sequence). The CDR3 here is CASSPLQGTNEKLFF. The CDR3 DNA reads TGTGCCAGCAGCCCACTACAGGGCACTAATGAAAAACTGTTTTTT.

J is TRBJ2-3 and V is TRBV11-2; TRBD2 matches 8 bases. The V gene end was trimmed by 6 bases and the J gene end by 6 bases; junction bases not matched to a gene: 14. Germline CDR1 reads SGHAT; CDR2 reads FQNNGV. This CDR3 comprises 16 residues. The CDR3 protein is CASSSTGGALYDTQYF. DNA of the CDR3: TGTGCCAGCAGTTCCACGGGGGGGGCCCTCTACGATACGCAGTATTTT.

This clonotype was counted between two and nine times. This sequence joins TRBV20-1 and TRBJ1-2, with 8 bases lining up with TRBD1. The CDR3 extends over 12 amino acids. Germline trimming cut 6 bases from V and 3 bases from J; bases unmatched to any gene: 3. In germline, CDR1 is DFQATT, CDR2 SNEGSKA (reference sequence). The CDR3 region is CSAGQGDYGYTF. The CDR3 region has the DNA TGCAGTGCCGGACAGGGAGACTATGGCTACACCTTC.